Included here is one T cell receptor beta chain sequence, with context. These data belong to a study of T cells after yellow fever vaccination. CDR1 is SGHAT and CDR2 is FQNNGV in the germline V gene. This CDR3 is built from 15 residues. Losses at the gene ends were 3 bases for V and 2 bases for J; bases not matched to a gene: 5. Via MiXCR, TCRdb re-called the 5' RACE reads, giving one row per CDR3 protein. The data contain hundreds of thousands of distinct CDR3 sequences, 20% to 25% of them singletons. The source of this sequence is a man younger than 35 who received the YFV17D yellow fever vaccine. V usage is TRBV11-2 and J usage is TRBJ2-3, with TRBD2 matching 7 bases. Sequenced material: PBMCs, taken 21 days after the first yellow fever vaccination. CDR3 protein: CASSLWGGITDTQYF. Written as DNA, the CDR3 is TGTGCCAGCAGCTTGTGGGGGGGGATCACAGATACGCAGTATTTT.